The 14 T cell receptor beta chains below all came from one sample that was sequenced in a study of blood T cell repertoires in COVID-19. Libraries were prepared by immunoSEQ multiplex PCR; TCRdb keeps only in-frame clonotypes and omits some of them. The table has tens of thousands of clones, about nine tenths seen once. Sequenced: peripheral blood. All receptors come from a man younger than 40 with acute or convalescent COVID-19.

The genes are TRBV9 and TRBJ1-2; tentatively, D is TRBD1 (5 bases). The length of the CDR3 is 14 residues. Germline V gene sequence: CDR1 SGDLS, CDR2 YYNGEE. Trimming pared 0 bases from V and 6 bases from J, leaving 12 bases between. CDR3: CASSVADRMNGYTF. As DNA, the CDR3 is TGTGCCAGCAGCGTAGCTGACAGAATGAATGGCTACACCTTC.

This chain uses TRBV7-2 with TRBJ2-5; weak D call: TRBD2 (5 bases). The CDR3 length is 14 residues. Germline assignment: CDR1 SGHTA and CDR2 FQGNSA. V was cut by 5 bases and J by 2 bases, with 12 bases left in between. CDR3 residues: CASSQGLIQETQYF. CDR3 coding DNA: TGTGCCAGCAGCCAAGGACTGATTCAAGAGACCCAGTACTTC.

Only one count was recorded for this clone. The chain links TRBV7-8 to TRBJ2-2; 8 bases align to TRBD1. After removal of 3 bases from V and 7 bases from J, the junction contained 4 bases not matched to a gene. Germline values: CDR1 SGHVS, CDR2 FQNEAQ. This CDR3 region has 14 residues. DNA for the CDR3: TGTGCCAGCAGCTTGGACAGGGCGAACGGGGAGCTGTTTTTT. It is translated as CASSLDRANGELFF.

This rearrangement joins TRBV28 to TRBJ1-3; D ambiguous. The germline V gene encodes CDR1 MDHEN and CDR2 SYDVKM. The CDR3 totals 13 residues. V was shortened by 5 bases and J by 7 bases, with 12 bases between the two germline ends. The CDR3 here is CASSPDNINTIYF. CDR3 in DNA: TGTGCCAGCAGTCCCGACAACATCAACACCATATATTTT.

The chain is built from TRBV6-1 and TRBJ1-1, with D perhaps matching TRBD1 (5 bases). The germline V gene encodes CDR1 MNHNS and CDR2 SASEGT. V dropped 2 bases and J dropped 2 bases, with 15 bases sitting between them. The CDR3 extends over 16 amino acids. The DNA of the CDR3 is TGTGCCAGCAGTGAAACGGCAGGGAGGCCCAACACTGAAGCTTTCTTT. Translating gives CASSETAGRPNTEAFF.

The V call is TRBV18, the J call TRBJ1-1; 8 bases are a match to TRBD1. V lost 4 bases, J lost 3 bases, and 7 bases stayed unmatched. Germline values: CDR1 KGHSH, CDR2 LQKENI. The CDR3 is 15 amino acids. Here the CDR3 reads CASSLGQERYTEAFF. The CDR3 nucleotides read TGTGCCAGCTCACTGGGACAGGAGAGATACACTGAAGCTTTCTTT.

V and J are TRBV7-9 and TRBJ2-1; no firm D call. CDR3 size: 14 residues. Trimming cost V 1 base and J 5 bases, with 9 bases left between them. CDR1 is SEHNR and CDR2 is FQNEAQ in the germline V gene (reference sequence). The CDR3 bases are TGTGCCAGCAGCTTAGAACAGATCGACAATGAGCAGTTCTTC. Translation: CASSLEQIDNEQFF.

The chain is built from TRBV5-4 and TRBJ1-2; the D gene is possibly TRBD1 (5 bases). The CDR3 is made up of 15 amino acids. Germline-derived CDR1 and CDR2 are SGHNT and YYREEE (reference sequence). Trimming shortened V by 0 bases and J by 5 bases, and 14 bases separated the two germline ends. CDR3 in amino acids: CASSLGGQGKYGYTF. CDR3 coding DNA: TGTGCCAGCAGCTTGGGTGGGCAGGGCAAGTATGGCTACACCTTC.

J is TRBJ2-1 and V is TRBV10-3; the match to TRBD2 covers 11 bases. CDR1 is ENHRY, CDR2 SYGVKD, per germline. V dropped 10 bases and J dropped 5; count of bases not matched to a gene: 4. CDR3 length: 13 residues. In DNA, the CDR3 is TGTGCCACTCAGACTAGCGGGGACAATGAGCAGTTCTTC. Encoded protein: CATQTSGDNEQFF.

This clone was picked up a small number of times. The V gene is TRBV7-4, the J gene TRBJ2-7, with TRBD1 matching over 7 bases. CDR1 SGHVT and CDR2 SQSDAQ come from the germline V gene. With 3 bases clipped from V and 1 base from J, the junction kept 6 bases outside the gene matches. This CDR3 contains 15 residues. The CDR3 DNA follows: TGTGCCAGCAGCTTTAGACAGGGTAAGTCCTACGAGCAGTACTTC. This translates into CASSFRQGKSYEQYF.

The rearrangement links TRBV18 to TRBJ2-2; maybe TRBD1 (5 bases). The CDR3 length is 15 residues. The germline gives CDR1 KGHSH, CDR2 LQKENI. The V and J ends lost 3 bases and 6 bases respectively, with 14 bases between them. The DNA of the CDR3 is TGTGCCAGCTCACCGAACCGGCAGGGCTCCGGGGAGCTGTTTTTT. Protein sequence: CASSPNRQGSGELFF.

In DNA, the CDR3 is TGTGCCAGCAGCTTGGCTAAAAGCGGGACCCAGTACTTC. As protein: CASSLAKSGTQYF. This chain joins TRBV7-2 and TRBJ2-5; D is possibly TRBD2 (5 bases). V was trimmed by 3 bases and J by 7 bases, leaving 12 bases between them. The CDR3 spans 13 residues. Per the germline V gene, CDR1 is SGHTA and CDR2 is FQGNSA.

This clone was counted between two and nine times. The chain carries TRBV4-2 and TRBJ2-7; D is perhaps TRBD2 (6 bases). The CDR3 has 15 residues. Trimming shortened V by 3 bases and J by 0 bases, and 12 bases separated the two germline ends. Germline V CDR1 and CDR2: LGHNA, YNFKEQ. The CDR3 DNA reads TGTGCCAGCAGCCAGGGCGGGACGAACTCCTACGAGCAGTACTTC. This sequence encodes CASSQGGTNSYEQYF.

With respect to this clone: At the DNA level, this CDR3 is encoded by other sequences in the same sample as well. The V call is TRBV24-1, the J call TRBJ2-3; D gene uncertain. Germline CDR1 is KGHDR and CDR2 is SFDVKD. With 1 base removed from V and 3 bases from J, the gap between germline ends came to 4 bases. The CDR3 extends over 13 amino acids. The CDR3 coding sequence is TGTGCCACCAGTGATTTCAATACAGATACGCAGTATTTT. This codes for CATSDFNTDTQYF.